This T cell receptor (beta chain) was sequenced in a study of T-cell memory formation after mild COVID-19 (dated by TCRdb to 2020 to 2022). Background on the whole study: TCR sequence clusters from the two donors were found to be largely donor specific. Two young, previously healthy adult volunteers made up the cohort, one male and one female. Longitudinal TCRalpha and TCRbeta repertoire sequencing tracked T-cell clones expanding and contracting after mild COVID-19 in two donors.

This clonotype came up a few times. Its antigen specificity is not known. Per-nucleotide qualities are absent, and no much larger clonotype sits a single base away. The CDR3 has 14 amino acids, counting the end cysteine and phenylalanine. The sequence is cut down to CDR3 DNA, 42 bases in frame from base 1. V lost 0 bases and J lost 7 bases; the stretch between them is 9 bases long. The germline V gene gives CDR1 as LGHNA and CDR2 as YNFKEQ. Overall results and qualifications from the work: The study covered only a couple of mild cases, and larger cohorts including severe cases with pre-infection samples were considered necessary. Contracting CD4+ clones were found mainly in CM and EM memory subsets, while CD8+ clones were enriched in EMRA. Whether the second-wave clones peaking on day 37 were SARS-CoV-2 specific was not confirmed. Some responding clones were found in pre-infection memory, which suggests that pre-existing cross-reactive memory T cells took part in the SARS-CoV-2 response. Balanced CD4/CD8 phenotypes were observed for clones contracting from day 15 to 85, whereas a bias towards CD4+ was observed for a second wave of clones expanding from day 15 to 37.

Ficoll-Paque density gradient centrifugation was the method used to isolate PBMCs. These reads were obtained on an Illumina NovaSeq 6000. TCRalpha and TCRbeta cDNA libraries were built by 5'RACE with constant-segment primers, adding sample barcodes and unique molecular identifiers. Trizol reagent was used to extract RNA from every sample. Libraries were amplified in two PCR steps, with a second sample barcode and Illumina TruSeq adapters added in the second step. Sequencing of the libraries was done on an Illumina NovaSeq, producing 2 x 150 bp paired-end reads. The original methods were these. The reads were demultiplexed and collapsed into UMI-guided consensus sequences using migec v1.2.7. With mixcr v2.1.11, UMI consensuses were aligned to TRA and TRB V and J templates and assembled into clonotypes. Clonotypes were classified as expanded or contracted when called significant by both edgeR and NoisET, with noise models trained on biological replicates. For edgeR calls, the cutoffs were a false discovery rate-adjusted p below 0.01 and a log2 fold-change threshold of 1. As an exploratory analysis of dynamics, max-normalized trajectories of the 1000 most abundant clonotypes were examined with PCA combined with hierarchical clustering. The CD4 or CD8 phenotype of responding clones was assigned using the separately sequenced CD4+ and CD8+ repertoires. TCRdb reran the public reads through fastp at Q25 and MiXCR, keeping productive beta chains. CDR3 protein sequences are deduplicated, and each keeps its most common genes and DNA. These V and J calls are TCRdb output, not the study's own analysis. This sample gives approximately 410,000 distinct CDR3 sequences in total; around a quarter of them show up just once. In total, the top ten clones hold about 12% of the sample.

Recombination linked TRBV4-2 to TRBJ2-2, with the D gene not confidently named. Sequencing was carried out using PBMCs or a T cell subset sorted from them (not recorded which). The TCR comes from an adult woman who had mild COVID-19 (a few samples of this study predate the infection). The sample titles of this study are shuffled in the database, so cell type and time point are left out; the donor was told from shared clones. This receptor has the CDR3 CASSQERAYGELFF. The DNA is TGTGCCAGCAGCCAAGAACGGGCATACGGGGAGCTGTTTTTT.